Here is one T cell receptor beta chain with its context. Its antigen is undetermined. Genes and germline are mouse. Separation of pooled cutaneous lymph node cells was by sorting with CD4, CD8alpha, NKG2D, NKG2ACE and other markers. This sample was included in a study of CD8+ T cells in alopecia areata. Study-wide results and limits: In patients, TCRs were shared less clearly than in mice, and HLA may possibly be involved. Lesional scalp, especially alopecia totalis/universalis, showed higher clonality than normal scalp.

Extracted from the samples, RNA was reverse transcribed into cDNA to serve as the sequencing template. Assay: immunoSEQ multiplex PCR; the TCRdb copy retains only in-frame clones and omits some. The sample shows 290,000 or so clones, none of them appearing just once. Source material: CD4+ T cells sorted from a lymph node. This clonotype was sampled from a C3H/HeJ mouse with alopecia areata. Strain haplotype (MHC): H2-k.

Incomplete CDR3 DNA: TGTGCCTGGAGTCTAGTTGGGGGGAGGGCT. The encoded protein is CAWSLVGGRA. The entire CDR3 protein is CAWSLVGGRAEQFF. The V and J genes are TRBV31 and TRBJ2-1, with 7 bases identical to TRBD2. The read finishes 4 residues shy of the CDR3 end, and the germline J gene is used to complete it. This CDR3 spans 14 amino acids. Germline V lookup: CDR1 GKSSPN, CDR2 SITVG.